This T cell receptor beta chain appears in the sequencing data of a study of OX40 agonist ivuxolimab in advanced cancers. As for the study more broadly: Ivuxolimab was a fully human IgG2 agonistic monoclonal antibody targeting the costimulatory receptor OX40 (CD134). Prior anti-PD-1, anti-PD-L1 or anti-CTLA-4 therapy was permitted, and checkpoint inhibitors had been received by under 50% of dose-escalation patients. Partial responses were achieved by three dose-escalation patients, of whom one had hepatocellular carcinoma and two had cutaneous melanoma. Intravenous ivuxolimab was administered to patients every 2 weeks at six dose levels: 0.01, 0.1, 0.3, 1.5, 3 and 10 mg/kg. The purpose of peripheral TCRbeta sequencing was to test whether ivuxolimab changed TCR sequence diversity and led to clonal T-cell expansion. In the dose-escalation cohort, approximately 82% of patients were male, and the mean age was 60 years with a range of roughly 20 to 85. The paper describes the monotherapy dose-escalation part (N ≈ 50 patients) of the phase I trial of ivuxolimab. Among the roughly 52 dose-escalation patients, 19 had hepatocellular carcinoma, roughly 15 melanoma, 9 renal cell carcinoma and 9 head and neck cancer. What the authors observed across the whole study: At doses of 0.1 to 3.0 mg/kg, clonal expansion of both CD4+ and CD8+ blood T cells was observed from baseline to week 6. Partial responders in the 0.1-3.0 mg/kg groups had among the lowest normalized peripheral clonal expansion, especially among CD8+ T cells. Low levels of normalized T-cell clonal expansion were also seen in some nonresponding patients. Antigen specificity was not determined for the clonally expanded peripheral T cells. On average, CD8+ T cells showed more expanded clones than CD4+ T cells after ivuxolimab.

V lost 4 bases and J lost 5 bases; the stretch between them is 9 bases long. The CDR3 starts with the cysteine, ends with the phenylalanine, and has 12 residues. Kept here is only the CDR3 DNA, which spans 36 bases and is read in frame from base 1. CDR1 SGDLS and CDR2 YYNGEE were looked up in the germline V gene. Patients with autoimmune disease history or receiving systemic immunosuppression were excluded from the trial. Peripheral blood for TCR sequencing was drawn from every dose cohort at baseline, at cycle 4 day 1 and at cycle 7 day 1. The samples were drawn from a first-in-human, open-label, multicenter phase I dose-escalation trial of ivuxolimab. Adults with locally advanced or metastatic melanoma, renal cell, hepatocellular, or head and neck squamous cell carcinoma were enrolled in the trial. Before TCR sequencing, CD4+ T cells and CD8+ T cells from peripheral blood were sorted into separate populations.

Genomic DNA was extracted from sorted cells for sequencing of the TCRbeta CDR3 region. The immunoSEQ Assay was used to sequence the TCRbeta CDR3 regions. This immuneACCESS table, as held by TCRdb, lists in-frame sequences with V and J called but not all clones. Of the missing ones, under half trace to an unresolved V gene in checked studies; the others have no known cause. In this sample the table shows around 23,000 clones, approximately 90% of which occur a single time. Approximately 25% of the sample belongs to the ten largest clones. Concerning this clone itself: Its antigen is still unknown. No base quality values were provided; no much bigger clone lies one nucleotide off.

The TCR originated in an adult with an advanced solid tumor such as melanoma, head and neck, liver or kidney cancer. The rearranged chain carries TRBV9 and TRBJ1-1; there is no confident call for the D gene. Sequences were derived from CD4+ or CD8+ T cells sorted from blood, sampled in a trial of the OX40 agonist ivuxolimab. The nucleotide sequence reads TGTGCCAGCAGCAGATTCGAGACTGAAGCTTTCTTT. Its amino acids are CASSRFETEAFF.